This TCR beta chain stems from a study of multiple sclerosis patients with progressive multifocal leukoencephalopathy. Study outcomes and limitations: Preferential TRBV-TRBJ pairings or common gene usage were not detected at PML.

Comments on this clone: Its antigen remains unidentified.

Method: immunoSEQ multiplex PCR; TCRdb's copy keeps in-frame clones and lacks some. The table lists under 40,000 clones, more than 85% of them singletons. Per the germline V gene, CDR1 is GTSNPN and CDR2 is SVGIG (reference sequence). The CDR3 length is 11 residues. As for time point: before natalizumab initiation. The T0 samples predate the first natalizumab infusion. The source material was PBMCs. The V gene is TRBV30, the J gene TRBJ1-2, with D perhaps matching TRBD1 (5 bases). This TCR was recovered from a man aged 25 to 40 with multiple sclerosis. The CDR3 loop reads CARMGGYGYTF. CDR3 nucleotide sequence: TGTGCACGGATGGGGGGCTATGGCTACACCTTC.